This T cell receptor beta chain was retrieved from a study of identical twins. Study results and limitations: The study based its conclusions on cross-sectional statistical analysis and did not follow the same donors.

The CDR3 totals 12 residues. V was clipped by 3 bases and J by 3 bases, with 9 bases between them. The V gene's germline CDR1 is DFQATT and CDR2 SNEGSKA (reference sequence). TCRdb re-analysed the 5' RACE reads in MiXCR, keeping a single row per CDR3 protein. There are 210,000 or so distinct CDR3 sequences in the sample; 7.5% occur only once, and less than 2% lies in the top ten. There are many counts of this clonotype. No antigen is known for it. The same sample was also studied in work on yellow fever vaccine responses in identical twins.

This clonotype was obtained from a woman aged 18-29 years in good health. Sequenced sample: memory (CD45RO+) T cells sorted from blood. The chain employs TRBV20-1 and TRBJ2-7; D not certain. CDR3 protein: CSARTTGYEQYF. As DNA, the CDR3 is TGCAGTGCTAGGACCACGGGCTACGAGCAGTACTTC.